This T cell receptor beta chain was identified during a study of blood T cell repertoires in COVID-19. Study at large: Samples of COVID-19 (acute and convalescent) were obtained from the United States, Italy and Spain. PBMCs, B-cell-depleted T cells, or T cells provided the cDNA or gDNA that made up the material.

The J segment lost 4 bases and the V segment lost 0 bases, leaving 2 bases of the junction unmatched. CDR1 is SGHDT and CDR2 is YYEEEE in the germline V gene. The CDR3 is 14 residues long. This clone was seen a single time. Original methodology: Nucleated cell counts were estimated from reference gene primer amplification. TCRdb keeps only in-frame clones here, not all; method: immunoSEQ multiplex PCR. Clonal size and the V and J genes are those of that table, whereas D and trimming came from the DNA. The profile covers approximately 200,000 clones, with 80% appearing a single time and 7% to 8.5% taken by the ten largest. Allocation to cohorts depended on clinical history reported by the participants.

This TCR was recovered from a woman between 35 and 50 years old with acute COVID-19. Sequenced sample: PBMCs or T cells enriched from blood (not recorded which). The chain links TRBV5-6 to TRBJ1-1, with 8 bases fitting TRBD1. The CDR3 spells CASSLVTGATEAFF. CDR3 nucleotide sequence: TGTGCCAGCAGCTTGGTGACAGGGGCCACTGAAGCTTTCTTT.